What follows are 14 T cell receptor beta chains derived from one specimen sequenced in a study of T-cell memory formation after mild COVID-19. TCRdb reprocessed the 5' RACE reads with MiXCR, giving one entry per CDR3 protein. The sample has approximately 570,000 distinct CDR3 sequences, roughly 18% seen once. Sequenced sample: PBMCs or a T cell subset sorted from them (not recorded which). These receptors all stem from an adult woman who had mild COVID-19 (a few samples of this study predate the infection). Cell type and time point are not known.

The sample holds a few counts of this clonotype. The chain joins TRBV7-9 to TRBJ2-2; 13 nucleotides match TRBD2. The CDR3 runs to 15 residues. The V and J ends lost 4 bases and 6 bases, in that order; junction bases with no gene match: 2. Germline V gene lookup returns CDR1 SEHNR and CDR2 FQNEAQ (reference sequence). CDR3 DNA: TGTGCCAGCAGCTCGGGACTAGCGGGGCCCGGGGAGCTGTTTTTT. As protein: CASSSGLAGPGELFF.

The chain couples TRBV30 to TRBJ2-2; 9 bases match TRBD2. The CDR3 sequence is 15 residues long. J gave up 5 bases and V 4 bases, and 8 bases lay outside the gene matches. Germline loops: CDR1 GTSNPN, CDR2 SVGIG (reference sequence). CDR3 sequence (DNA): TGTGCCTGGACGTTCGGCGGGAGGGCAACCGGGGAGCTGTTTTTT. Amino acids: CAWTFGGRATGELFF. Full variable domain (remainder filled in from reference TRBV30 and TRBJ2-2): SQTIHQWPATLVQPVGSPLSLECTVEGTSNPNLYWYRQAAGRGLQLLFYSVGIGQISSEVPQNLSASRPQDRQFILSSKKLLLSDSGFYLCAWTFGGRATGELFFGEGSRLTVL.

The chain is built from TRBV7-9 and TRBJ2-7, with 7 bases identical to TRBD1. Germline V gives CDR1 SEHNR, CDR2 FQNEAQ (reference sequence). Trimming removed 4 bases from V and 3 bases from J; junction bases left unmatched: 12. This CDR3 comprises 16 residues. The CDR3 DNA is TGTGCCAGCAGCTCCCCGCGACAGGGAATGGACTACGAGCAGTACTTC. It specifies CASSSPRQGMDYEQYF.

There are a few counts of this clonotype. The rearrangement links TRBV6-2 or TRBV6-3 to TRBJ1-5; tentatively, D is TRBD1 (5 bases). Trimming pared 6 bases from V and 1 base from J, leaving 10 bases between. CDR3 length: 14 amino acids. CDR1 is MNHEY and CDR2 is SVGEGT in the germline V gene. CDR3 nucleotides: TGTGCCAGCAGCCGGTCAGGGAGCAATCAGCCCCAGCATTTT. Translating gives CASSRSGSNQPQHF.

This clonotype was counted only a few times. J is TRBJ2-7 and V is TRBV4-1, with 8 positions matching TRBD1. Germline-derived CDR1 and CDR2 are MGHRA and YSYEKL. V shed 0 bases, J shed 0 bases, and the junction held 4 bases outside the gene matches. CDR3 length: 16 amino acids. This CDR3 reads CASSQDWDRRSYEQYF. As DNA, the CDR3 is TGCGCCAGCAGCCAAGACTGGGACAGGCGCTCCTACGAGCAGTACTTC.

V gene TRBV30 combines with J gene TRBJ1-6, with D unclear. V lost 2 bases, J lost 9 bases, and 8 bases lay in between. The CDR3 is made up of 12 amino acids. Looked up from germline, CDR1 is GTSNPN and CDR2 is SVGIG (reference sequence). CDR3 nucleotides: TGTGCCTGGAGTTTCGTGAGTTCACCCCTCCACTTT. Translating it yields CAWSFVSSPLHF.

This clonotype occurred once. V gene TRBV7-2 combines with J gene TRBJ2-3, with D possibly being TRBD2 (7 bases). Germline CDR1 is SGHTA and CDR2 is FQGNSA. Trimming stripped 7 bases from V and 0 bases from J, with 14 bases between. The CDR3 runs to 15 residues. CDR3 loop: CASTLGGPSTDTQYF. CDR3 DNA sequence: TGTGCCAGCACACTGGGGGGGCCTAGCACAGATACGCAGTATTTT.

The sample holds a few counts of this clonotype. This sequence joins TRBV7-2 and TRBJ2-1; a possible D gene is TRBD1 (7 bases). Germline V gives CDR1 SGHTA, CDR2 FQGNSA. V was cut by 5 bases and J by 4 bases, with 15 bases left in between. CDR3 length: 15 residues. The CDR3 DNA is TGTGCCAGCAGCCCCTCACAGGGGACTTACAATGAGCAGTTCTTC. Its protein product is CASSPSQGTYNEQFF.

The CDR3 DNA is TGTGCCAGCAGCTTAGCTAGCGGGGGGGTGTGGGACAATGAGCAGTTCTTC. Its protein product is CASSLASGGVWDNEQFF. The chain employs TRBV7-9 and TRBJ2-1; 11 positions match TRBD2. Germline CDR1 and CDR2: SEHNR and FQNEAQ (reference sequence). Trimming took 0 bases from V and 5 from J; bases not matched to a gene: 6. The CDR3 sequence is 17 residues long.

This clonotype was seen a few times. This chain connects TRBV12-3 or TRBV12-4 to TRBJ2-1; TRBD1 aligns across 8 bases. CDR3 size: 17 residues. J lost 9 bases, V lost 2 bases, and 15 bases had no gene match. CDR3 coding DNA: TGTGCCAGCAGTTTAACCCGACGAGGACAGGGTTCAAGTGAGCAGTTCTTC. Translating gives CASSLTRRGQGSSEQFF.

The chain has TRBV5-1 and TRBJ1-2, with 9 positions matching TRBD1. Germline lookup yields CDR1 SGHRS and CDR2 YFSETQ. The V gene end was trimmed by 4 bases and the J gene end by 2 bases; junction bases not matched to a gene: 3. The CDR3 totals 14 residues. The DNA of the CDR3 is TGCGCCAGCAGCACGGACAGGGGCAACTATGGCTACACCTTC. This gives the protein CASSTDRGNYGYTF.

This clonotype appeared many times. The rearrangement joins TRBV9 to TRBJ2-5; 10 bases map to TRBD1. Germline V gives CDR1 SGDLS, CDR2 YYNGEE. The CDR3 runs 14 residues. V shed 4 bases, J shed 5 bases, and the junction held 5 bases outside the gene matches. The CDR3 DNA reads as TGTGCCAGCAGCCGGACAGGGGGAGGTGAGACCCAGTACTTC. It yields the protein CASSRTGGGETQYF.

This clonotype was recorded a few times. V and J are TRBV9 and TRBJ2-7; tentatively, D is TRBD1 (5 bases). The CDR3 extends over 14 amino acids. CDR1 is SGDLS, CDR2 YYNGEE, per germline. Deletions cut 1 base from V and 5 bases from J, with 13 bases between. CDR3 sequence (DNA): TGTGCCAGCAGCGTATCATTACAAGGGGACGAGCAGTACTTC. It codes for CASSVSLQGDEQYF.

This clonotype was observed a few times. Written as DNA, the CDR3 is TGCAGCGTTGGAGGTGCAGGAGCCCAGTACTTC. It specifies CSVGGAGAQYF. The J gene is TRBJ2-5, the V gene TRBV29-1, with D hard to call. Germline values: CDR1 SQVTM, CDR2 ANQGSEA. Trimming left V 4 bases short and J 9 bases short, with 12 bases between. The CDR3 runs to 11 residues. The full variable domain, with the rest looked up from reference TRBV29-1 and TRBJ2-5, is SAVISQKPSRDICQRGTSLTIQCQVDSQVTMMFWYRQQPGQSLTLIATANQGSEATYESGFVIDKFPISRPNLTFSTLTVSNMSPEDSSIYLCSVGGAGAQYFGPGTRLLVL.